The entry below gives a single T cell receptor beta chain sequence along with its context. The target antigen is unknown. The data belong to a study of lymphopenia after photon versus proton radiotherapy. Whole-study findings and limits: After the lymphocyte nadir, photon-treated repertoires showed oligoclonal expansion, especially of CD8+ Temra cells. Authors raise, but do not show, better survival with proton therapy.

Method: immunoSEQ multiplex PCR; TCRdb's copy keeps in-frame clones and lacks some. The sample contains 6,500 or so clones, 90% to 95% of which appear only once. This CDR3 has 12 amino acids. Germline V gene sequence: CDR1 SQVTM, CDR2 ANQGSEA. V lost 0 bases, J lost 3 bases, and 6 bases lay in between. This receptor was obtained from a man aged 55 to 70 with cholangiocarcinoma. The V gene is TRBV29-1, the J gene TRBJ2-7; D gene uncertain. The sequences come from peripheral blood, collected from a patient treated with photon-based radiotherapy. The CDR3 here is CSVEEGSYEQYF. CDR3 DNA: TGCAGCGTTGAAGAGGGCAGCTACGAGCAGTACTTC.